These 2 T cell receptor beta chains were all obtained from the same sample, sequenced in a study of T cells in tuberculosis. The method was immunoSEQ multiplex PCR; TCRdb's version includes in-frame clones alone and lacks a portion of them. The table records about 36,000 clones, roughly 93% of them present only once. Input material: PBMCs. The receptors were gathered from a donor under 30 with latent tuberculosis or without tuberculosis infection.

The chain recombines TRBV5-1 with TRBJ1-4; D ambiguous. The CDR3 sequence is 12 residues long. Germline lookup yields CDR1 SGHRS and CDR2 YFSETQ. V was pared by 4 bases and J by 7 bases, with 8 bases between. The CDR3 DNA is TGCGCCAGCAGCGCCCCCAGTGAAAAACTGTTTTTT. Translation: CASSAPSEKLFF.

The CDR3 nucleotides read TGTGCCAGCTGGGGGGGGCTAGCGGGGGGGACCTACGAGCAGTACTTC. Protein sequence: CASWGGLAGGTYEQYF. The chain carries TRBV27 and TRBJ2-7; 12 positions match TRBD2. This CDR3 has 16 amino acids. From germline, CDR1 is MNHEY and CDR2 SMNVEV (reference sequence). The V gene end was trimmed by 8 bases and the J gene end by 2 bases; junction bases not matched to a gene: 10.